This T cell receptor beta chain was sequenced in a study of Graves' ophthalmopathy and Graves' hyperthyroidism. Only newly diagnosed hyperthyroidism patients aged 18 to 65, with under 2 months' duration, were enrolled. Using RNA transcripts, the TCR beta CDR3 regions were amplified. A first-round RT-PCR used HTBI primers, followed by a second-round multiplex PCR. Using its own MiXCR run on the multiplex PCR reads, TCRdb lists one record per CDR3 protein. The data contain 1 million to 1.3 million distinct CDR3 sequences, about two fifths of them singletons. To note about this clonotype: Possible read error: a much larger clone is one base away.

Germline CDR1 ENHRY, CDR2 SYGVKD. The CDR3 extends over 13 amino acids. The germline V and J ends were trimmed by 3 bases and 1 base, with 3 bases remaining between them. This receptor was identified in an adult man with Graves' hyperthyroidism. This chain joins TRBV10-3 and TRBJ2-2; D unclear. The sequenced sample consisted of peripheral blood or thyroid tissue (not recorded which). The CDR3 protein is CAISEQNTGELFF. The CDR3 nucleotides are TGTGCCATCAGTGAACAGAACACCGGGGAGCTGTTTTTT.